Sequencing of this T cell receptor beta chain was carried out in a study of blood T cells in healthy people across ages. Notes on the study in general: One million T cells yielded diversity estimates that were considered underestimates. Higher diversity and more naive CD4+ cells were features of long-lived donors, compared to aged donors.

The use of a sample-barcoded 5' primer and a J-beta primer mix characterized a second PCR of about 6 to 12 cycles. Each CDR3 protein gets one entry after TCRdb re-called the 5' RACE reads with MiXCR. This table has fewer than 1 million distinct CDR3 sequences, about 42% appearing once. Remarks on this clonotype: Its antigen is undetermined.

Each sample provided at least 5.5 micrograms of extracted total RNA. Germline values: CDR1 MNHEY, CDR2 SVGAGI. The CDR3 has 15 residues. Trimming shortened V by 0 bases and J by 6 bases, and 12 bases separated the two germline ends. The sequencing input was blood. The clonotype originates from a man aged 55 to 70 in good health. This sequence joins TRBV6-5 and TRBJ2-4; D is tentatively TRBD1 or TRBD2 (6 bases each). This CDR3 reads CASSYSRGRGNIQYF. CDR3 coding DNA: TGTGCCAGCAGTTACTCACGGGGGCGGGGAAACATTCAGTACTTC.